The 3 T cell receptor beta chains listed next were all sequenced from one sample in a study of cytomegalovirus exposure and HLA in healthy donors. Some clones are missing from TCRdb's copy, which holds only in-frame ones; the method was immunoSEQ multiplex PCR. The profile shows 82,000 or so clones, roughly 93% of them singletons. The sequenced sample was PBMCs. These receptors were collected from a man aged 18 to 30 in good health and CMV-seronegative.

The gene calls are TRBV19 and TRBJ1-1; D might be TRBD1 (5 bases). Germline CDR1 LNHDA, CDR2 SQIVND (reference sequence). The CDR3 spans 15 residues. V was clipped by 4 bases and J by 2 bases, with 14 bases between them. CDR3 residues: CASSTPQGFNTEAFF. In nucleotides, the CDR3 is TGTGCCAGTAGTACCCCTCAGGGTTTTAACACTGAAGCTTTCTTT.

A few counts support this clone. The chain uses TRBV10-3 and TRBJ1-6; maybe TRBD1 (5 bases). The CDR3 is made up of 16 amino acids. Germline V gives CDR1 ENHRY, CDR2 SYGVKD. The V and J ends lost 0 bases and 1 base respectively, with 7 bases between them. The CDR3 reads CAISESRGSYNSPLHF. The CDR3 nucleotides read TGTGCCATCAGTGAGTCAAGGGGATCCTATAATTCACCCCTCCACTTT.

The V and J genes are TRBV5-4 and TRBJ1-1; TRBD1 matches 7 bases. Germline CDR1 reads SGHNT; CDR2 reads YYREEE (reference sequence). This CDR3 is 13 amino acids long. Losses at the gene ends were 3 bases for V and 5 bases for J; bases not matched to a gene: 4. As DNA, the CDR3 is TGTGCCAGCAGCTATGAACAGGGGACTGAAGCTTTCTTT. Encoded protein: CASSYEQGTEAFF.